This T cell receptor (beta chain) derives from a study of T-cell reconstitution after alpha-beta-depleted transplantation in children (dated by TCRdb to about 2016). Describing the broader study: T-cell immune reconstitution after TCRalphabeta/CD19-depleted allogeneic hematopoietic cell transplantation in children was quantitatively tracked in the study by means of TCR repertoire profiling.

The research as a whole found: In some patients, high TCRbeta diversity at day 60 was attributed to recipient T cells and intrathymic progenitors that had survived conditioning. The apparently early alphabetaT-cell count recovery about two months after transplant was reportedly dependent on only several hundred rapidly expanded clones derived from non-depleted graft cells. Over the following months the frequencies of hyperexpanded clones went down, and after one year T-cell counts and TCRbeta diversity were mostly credited to newly produced T cells.

The library was generated by PCR. Data came from an Illumina HiSeq 2500. To normalize quantification of the TCRbeta repertoire, the TCR libraries were built with molecular barcoding that relied on unique molecular identifiers. TCRdb trimmed public reads at Q25 via fastp, called clones via MiXCR and kept in-frame beta chains. When rows share a CDR3 protein, they turn into one entry using the most common DNA and genes. The sample has about 460,000 distinct CDR3 sequences on record, roughly an eighth of them singletons. The top ten constitute 13% to 15% of the sample. The treatment or condition label, read with the paper, signifies: allogeneic hematopoietic cell transplantation with graft depleted of TCRalphabeta T cells and CD19 B cells. Transplant recipients were children who received TCRalphabeta/CD19-depleted allogeneic hematopoietic cell grafts. This clonotype appeared many times. No antigen is known for it. No per-base quality is available; no much larger clone lies one base away.

According to the germline V gene (reference sequence), CDR1 reads MNHEY and CDR2 reads SMNVEV. Reading from cysteine to phenylalanine, the CDR3 counts 14 amino acids. The CDR3 DNA has 42 bases and is translated from base 1. V is cut by 5 bases and J by 1 base, and the space between the germline ends is 11 bases. Recombination joined TRBV27 with TRBJ1-1; confidence is insufficient to name the D gene. The TCR originated in a female patient between 2 and 15 years old who had a stem cell transplant for aplastic anemia, so the T cells may come from the graft donor. The specimen comprised PBMCs, mostly from graft donor cells, sampled 180 days after TCRalphabeta/CD19-depleted stem cell transplant. The CDR3 region has the sequence CASSTLLANTEAFF. The DNA reads as follows: TGTGCCAGCAGTACTCTACTCGCGAACACTGAAGCTTTCTTT.